These 7 T cell receptor beta chains came from one sample sequenced in a study of OX40 agonist ivuxolimab in advanced cancers. The data were produced by immunoSEQ multiplex PCR, yet TCRdb's version contains in-frame clones alone and is incomplete. Among 80,000 or so clones listed, around nine tenths were seen once. The material was CD4+ or CD8+ T cells sorted from blood, obtained in a trial of the OX40 agonist ivuxolimab. The origin of the receptors is an adult with an advanced solid tumor such as melanoma, head and neck, liver or kidney cancer.

The rearrangement links TRBV19 to TRBJ1-3; a weak D match, TRBD1 (6 bases). The length of the CDR3 is 16 residues. V was shortened by 4 bases and J by 2 bases, with 15 bases between the two germline ends. CDR1 is LNHDA, CDR2 SQIVND, per germline (reference sequence). The CDR3 reads CASSSGTPGPGNTIYF. As DNA, the CDR3 is TGTGCCAGTAGTAGCGGGACACCGGGACCTGGAAACACCATATATTTT.

The chain couples TRBV30 to TRBJ2-5, with 9 bases lining up with TRBD1. The DNA matches TRBJ2-7 better at its end, which makes the J call doubtful. Germline lookup yields CDR1 GTSNPN and CDR2 SVGIG (reference sequence). The CDR3 is 15 amino acids. The DNA for the CDR3 is TGTGCCTGGAGTGATCCCGGGACAGGGTACTACGAGCAGTACTTC. This gives the protein CAWSDPGTGYYEQYF.

CDR3 region: CASSSRFQETQYF. In DNA, the CDR3 is TGTGCCAGTAGTTCTCGGTTCCAAGAGACCCAGTACTTC. The chain joins TRBV19 to TRBJ2-5; D is uncertain. Germline lookup yields CDR1 LNHDA and CDR2 SQIVND (reference sequence). V dropped 5 bases and J dropped 1 base, with 8 bases sitting between them. The CDR3 consists of 13 residues.

This clone came up once. The chain combines TRBV5-4 with TRBJ2-2; perhaps TRBD1 as D (6 bases). The germline CDR1 and CDR2 sequences are SGHNT and YYREEE (reference sequence). The V end lost 0 bases, the J end lost 10 bases, and 16 bases lay between the germline ends. CDR3 length equals 15 residues. This chain's CDR3 is CASSLAAWDTSELFF. Here the CDR3 DNA reads TGTGCCAGCAGCTTGGCCGCATGGGACACCTCGGAGCTGTTTTTT. Full variable domain (rest looked up from reference TRBV5-4 and TRBJ2-2): ETGVTQSPTHLIKTRGQQVTLRCSSQSGHNTVSWYQQALGQGPQFIFQYYREEENGRGNFPPRFSGLQFPNYSSELNVNALELDDSALYLCASSLAAWDTSELFFGEGSRLTVL.

CDR3 sequence: CASSLDSNSYEQYF. In nucleotides, the CDR3 is TGTGCCAGCAGCTTGGACTCAAACTCCTACGAGCAGTACTTC. The J gene is TRBJ2-5, the V gene TRBV7-2, with D possibly matching TRBD2 (5 bases). The J call may be mistaken, given a closer DNA end match to TRBJ2-7. CDR1 and CDR2 (germline): SGHTA, FQGNSA. The CDR3 loop spans 14 amino acids.

The chain uses TRBV28 and TRBJ2-1, with 8 bases fitting TRBD2. Germline V CDR1 and CDR2: MDHEN, SYDVKM. Trimming removed 5 bases from V and 8 bases from J; junction bases left unmatched: 11. The CDR3 length is 15 residues. This CDR3 reads CASSLGAGTSYEQFF. The DNA of the CDR3 is TGTGCCAGCAGTCTAGGGGCCGGGACTAGTTATGAGCAGTTCTTC. Full variable domain (remainder filled in from reference TRBV28 and TRBJ2-1): DVKVTQSSRYLVKRTGEKVFLECVQDMDHENMFWYRQDPGLGLRLIYFSYDVKMKEKGDIPEGYSVSREKKERFSLILESASTNQTSMYLCASSLGAGTSYEQFFGPGTRLTVL.

This clone was detected only once. The chain uses TRBV2 and TRBJ1-2; perhaps TRBD1 as D (5 bases). Germline CDR1 SNHLY, CDR2 FYNNEI. The CDR3 covers 17 residues. V was shortened by 0 bases and J by 3 bases, with 17 bases between the two germline ends. CDR3 residues: CASSEARRAGDYYGYTF. CDR3 nucleotide sequence: TGTGCCAGCAGTGAAGCGCGCAGGGCGGGGGATTACTATGGCTACACCTTC.